Following are 27 T cell receptor beta chains from one sample sequenced in a study of CD8 T cells in Susac syndrome. cDNA came from around 0.54 to 1 ug RNA primed by random hexamers. TCRdb re-derived calls from the immunoSEQ multiplex PCR reads in MiXCR, one entry per CDR3 protein. Of approximately 70,000 distinct CDR3 sequences listed, over 90% are singletons. The sequenced material came from CD4+ T cells from PBMCs. These TCRs come from a human donor with multiple sclerosis.

This chain uses TRBV20-1 with TRBJ2-5; D is possibly TRBD1 or TRBD2 (5 bases each). Germline V gene lookup returns CDR1 DFQATT and CDR2 SNEGSKA (reference sequence). Trimming shortened V by 1 base and J by 5 bases, and 11 bases separated the two germline ends. The CDR3 consists of 13 residues. For the CDR3, the DNA is TGCAGTGCTAGAGTGAGGGGTGGGGAGACCCAGTACTTC. This sequence encodes CSARVRGGETQYF.

This clonotype was counted a single time. The chain is built from TRBV7-9 and TRBJ1-2; D gene ambiguous. Deletions cut 1 base from V and 4 bases from J, with 7 bases between. Germline assignment: CDR1 SEHNR and CDR2 FQNEAQ (reference sequence). The CDR3 loop spans 13 amino acids. The CDR3 region is CASSLGLGYGYTF. CDR3 sequence (DNA): TGTGCCAGCAGCTTAGGGTTAGGCTATGGCTACACCTTC.

This rearrangement joins TRBV27 to TRBJ2-7; no firm D call. CDR3 length: 15 residues. Trimming left V 0 bases short and J 3 bases short, with 12 bases between. The germline V gene encodes CDR1 MNHEY and CDR2 SMNVEV (reference sequence). For the CDR3, the DNA is TGTGCCAGCAGTTTATCGGCCAGGACCCGCTACGAGCAGTACTTC. This encodes CASSLSARTRYEQYF.

The chain couples TRBV12-3 or TRBV12-4 to TRBJ2-3, with TRBD1 matching 8 bases. Unmatched junction bases numbered 9, after V lost 6 bases and J lost 10 bases. This CDR3 has 13 residues. Here the CDR3 reads CASSERDRHSQYF. CDR3 DNA sequence: TGTGCCAGCAGCGAACGGGACAGGCATTCGCAGTATTTT.

The V and J genes are TRBV6-5 and TRBJ2-7; perhaps TRBD2 as D (6 bases). The CDR3 totals 15 residues. Germline CDR1 reads MNHEY; CDR2 reads SVGAGI. Trimming took 5 bases from V and 7 from J, leaving 21 bases between them. For the CDR3, the DNA is TGTGCCAGCAGTCACACAAGACCGGGAGCTCGGGAGCAGTACTTC. Translating it yields CASSHTRPGAREQYF.

The V call is TRBV20-1, the J call TRBJ1-6; a possible D gene is TRBD1 (6 bases). Germline-derived CDR1 and CDR2 are DFQATT and SNEGSKA (reference sequence). This CDR3 has 13 residues. Between the trimmed V and J ends, which lost 1 base and 7 bases, there was a span of 8 bases. CDR3 region: CSARGTGNSPLHF. The CDR3 DNA sequence: TGCAGTGCTAGAGGTACAGGGAATTCACCCCTCCACTTT.

This chain uses TRBV24-1 with TRBJ2-3; TRBD1 might be the D (6 bases). Germline lookup yields CDR1 KGHDR and CDR2 SFDVKD. Trimming stripped 4 bases from V and 4 bases from J, with 17 bases between. The CDR3 length is 16 residues. CDR3 residues: CATSDYRDLMADTQYF. The DNA of the CDR3 is TGTGCCACCAGTGACTACAGGGATTTGATGGCAGATACGCAGTATTTT.

This clonotype occurred a few times. The chain has TRBV28 and TRBJ1-2, with D unclear. Germline loops: CDR1 MDHEN, CDR2 SYDVKM. The CDR3 is 11 residues long. Trimming removed 4 bases at V and 0 bases at J, with 0 bases between. CDR3 nucleotides: TGTGCCAGCAGTTCTAACTATGGCTACACCTTC. Its protein is CASSSNYGYTF.

The V call is TRBV11-3, the J call TRBJ2-3; D is unclear. The CDR3 is 14 residues long. The germline V gene has CDR1 SGHNT and CDR2 YENEEA. V was cut by 0 bases and J by 2 bases, with 6 bases left in between. The CDR3 sequence: CASSLDSPTDTQYF. CDR3 sequence (DNA): TGTGCCAGCAGCTTAGATTCCCCCACAGATACGCAGTATTTT.

The chain is built from TRBV15 and TRBJ1-5, with 7 bases matching TRBD1. CDR3 size: 15 residues. Germline CDR1 LNHNV, CDR2 YYDKDF (reference sequence). V shed 4 bases and J 3 bases; nucleotides not matched to a gene: 6. CDR3 coding DNA: TGTGCCACCAGCAATGACAGGGAGCCCAATCAGCCCCAGCATTTT. Its translation is CATSNDREPNQPQHF.

CDR3 region: CASSLLGTGDEQFF. The DNA of the CDR3 is TGCGCCAGCAGCTTGCTGGGGACAGGGGATGAGCAGTTCTTC. The genes are TRBV5-1 and TRBJ2-1, with TRBD1 matching over 10 bases. The CDR3 has 14 amino acids. The V segment lost 1 base and the J segment 8 bases; nucleotides outside the gene matches: 3. Germline CDR1 SGHRS, CDR2 YFSETQ.

V and J are TRBV9 and TRBJ1-4; D possibly corresponds to TRBD1 (5 bases). The V gene's germline CDR1 is SGDLS and CDR2 YYNGEE. The CDR3 has 16 amino acids. V lost 3 bases and J 8 bases, leaving 20 bases between the germline ends. The CDR3 DNA reads as TGTGCCAGCAGCGCGTTTTCTGACAGTAGGAGGGAAAAACTGTTTTTT. It codes for CASSAFSDSRREKLFF.

The V gene is TRBV6-5, the J gene TRBJ2-1; TRBD2 matches 8 bases. The CDR3 extends over 15 amino acids. Unmatched junction bases numbered 10, after V lost 7 bases and J lost 5 bases. Germline CDR1 reads MNHEY; CDR2 reads SVGAGI. CDR3 region: CASTSRGGPNNEQFF. CDR3 bases: TGTGCCAGCACTTCCCGGGGGGGGCCTAACAATGAGCAGTTCTTC.

The rearrangement links TRBV30 to TRBJ1-1; D not resolved. The length of the CDR3 is 12 residues. V shed 4 bases and J shed 8 bases, with 14 bases lying between them. Germline lookup yields CDR1 GTSNPN and CDR2 SVGIG (reference sequence). The DNA of the CDR3 is TGTGCCTGGATTGTGGGAGCAACCGAAGCTTTCTTT. Translated: CAWIVGATEAFF.

As to this clonotype: An end of the junction differs from the germline gene, which may be a read error. The rearrangement links TRBV7-8 to TRBJ1-5; 7 bases agree with TRBD1. This CDR3 is built from 15 residues. CDR1 and CDR2 (germline): SGHVS, FQNEAQ. The CDR3: CASSLLRDRTQTQHF. The CDR3 nucleotides are TGTGCCAGCAGCTTACTCCGGGACAGAACTCAGACCCAGCATTTT.

The V and J genes are TRBV18 and TRBJ2-6; D gene unclear. Trimming took 6 bases from V and 1 from J, leaving 10 bases between them. The CDR3 spans 15 residues. Germline CDR1 reads KGHSH; CDR2 reads LQKENI. Written as DNA, the CDR3 is TGTGCCAGCTCCTCACTCCTATCTGGGGCCAACGTCCTGACTTTC. Protein product: CASSSLLSGANVLTF.

V gene TRBV20-1 combines with J gene TRBJ2-5; the match to TRBD1 covers 11 bases. The CDR3 sequence is 14 residues long. Germline lookup yields CDR1 DFQATT and CDR2 SNEGSKA (reference sequence). V was clipped by 5 bases and J by 5 bases; unmatched bases: 7. In nucleotides, the CDR3 is TGCAGTGCTTGGACAGGGGGCAGGGTGGAGACCCAGTACTTC. Encoded protein: CSAWTGGRVETQYF.

This rearrangement joins TRBV5-1 to TRBJ2-5; 8 nucleotides align to TRBD2. The V and J ends lost 3 bases and 4 bases, in that order; junction bases with no gene match: 8. The CDR3 sequence is 15 residues long. Per the germline V gene, CDR1 is SGHRS and CDR2 is YFSETQ. This CDR3 is CASSSTTSAGETQYF. The CDR3 nucleotides read TGCGCCAGCAGCTCGACGACTAGCGCCGGAGAGACCCAGTACTTC.

The genes are TRBV3-1 and TRBJ2-5, with D uncertain. Trimming pared 0 bases from V and 1 base from J, leaving 15 bases between. CDR1 and CDR2 (germline): LGHDT, YNNKEL (reference sequence). The CDR3 consists of 17 residues. CDR3 region: CASSQDRGSVSQETQYF. Written as DNA, the CDR3 is TGTGCCAGCAGCCAAGATAGAGGCAGCGTATCCCAAGAGACCCAGTACTTC.

The chain joins TRBV7-9 to TRBJ1-1, with D possibly matching TRBD1 (5 bases). The germline V gene has CDR1 SEHNR and CDR2 FQNEAQ (reference sequence). The CDR3 totals 14 residues. Deletions cut 5 bases from V and 0 bases from J, with 10 bases between. CDR3 sequence: CASSPGALNTEAFF. As DNA, the CDR3 is TGTGCCAGCAGCCCCGGGGCTTTGAACACTGAAGCTTTCTTT. Looking up the rest from reference TRBV7-9 and TRBJ1-1 gives the full variable domain: DTGVSQNPRHKITKRGQNVTFRCDPISEHNRLYWYRQTLGQGPEFLTYFQNEAQLEKSRLLSDRFSAERPKGSFSTLEIQRTEQGDSAMYLCASSPGALNTEAFFGQGTRLTVV.

This chain joins TRBV7-9 and TRBJ2-5, with D perhaps matching TRBD2 (5 bases). This CDR3 is 13 amino acids long. V lost 5 bases and J lost 3, with 10 bases in between. Per germline, CDR1 SEHNR and CDR2 FQNEAQ (reference sequence). The CDR3 loop reads CASSAGVKETQYF. In DNA, the CDR3 is TGTGCCAGCAGCGCGGGCGTAAAAGAGACCCAGTACTTC.

The chain employs TRBV19 and TRBJ2-1; 7 bases are a match to TRBD1. Per the germline V gene, CDR1 is LNHDA and CDR2 is SQIVND (reference sequence). V was clipped by 5 bases and J by 0 bases; unmatched bases: 7. The length of the CDR3 is 16 residues. This CDR3 reads CASSRRGQSSYNEQFF. CDR3 coding DNA: TGTGCCAGTAGTCGCCGGGGACAGAGCTCCTACAATGAGCAGTTCTTC.

The chain links TRBV5-1 to TRBJ2-1, with 7 bases fitting TRBD1. The CDR3 is made up of 15 amino acids. CDR1 SGHRS and CDR2 YFSETQ come from the germline V gene. V lost 4 bases and J lost 2; bases outside the gene matches: 6. CDR3 sequence reads: CASSPGQVAYNEQFF. Here the CDR3 DNA reads TGCGCCAGCAGCCCCGGACAGGTCGCCTACAATGAGCAGTTCTTC.

This chain links TRBV6-5 with TRBJ2-1; D tentatively reads TRBD1 or TRBD2 (5 bases each). V shed 6 bases and J shed 3 bases, with 15 bases lying between them. CDR1 is MNHEY, CDR2 SVGAGI, per germline. The CDR3 contains 15 residues. CDR3 DNA: TGTGCCAGCAGACCACCGGGACGGAACTACAATGAGCAGTTCTTC. Amino acid sequence: CASRPPGRNYNEQFF.

The rearrangement uses TRBV7-2 and TRBJ2-3; D is perhaps TRBD1 (8 bases). The germline gives CDR1 SGHTA, CDR2 FQGNSA. V dropped 5 bases and J dropped 3 bases, with 21 bases sitting between them. This CDR3 spans 17 amino acids. DNA for the CDR3: TGTGCCAGCAGCGCCCGACAGGGGAGGGGATATACAGATACGCAGTATTTT. It specifies CASSARQGRGYTDTQYF.

This rearrangement joins TRBV20-1 to TRBJ1-5; 7 nucleotides align to TRBD1. This CDR3 spans 14 amino acids. V was pared by 6 bases and J by 0 bases, with 5 bases of the junction left unmatched. Per the germline V gene, CDR1 is DFQATT and CDR2 is SNEGSKA (reference sequence). DNA of the CDR3: TGCAGTGCACCGACAGGGAATAGCAATCAGCCCCAGCATTTT. This sequence encodes CSAPTGNSNQPQHF.

The chain uses TRBV2 and TRBJ2-3; no firm D call. V was shortened by 2 bases and J by 1 base, with 10 bases between the two germline ends. The length of the CDR3 is 15 residues. Germline CDR1 reads SNHLY; CDR2 reads FYNNEI. The CDR3 reads CASSETPRGTDTQYF. The CDR3 DNA reads as TGTGCCAGCAGTGAAACACCCAGAGGCACAGATACGCAGTATTTT. Complete variable domain (other parts from reference TRBV2 and TRBJ2-3): EPEVTQTPSHQVTQMGQEVILRCVPISNHLYFYWYRQILGQKVEFLVSFYNNEISEKSEIFDDQFSVERPDGSNFTLKIRSTKLEDSAMYFCASSETPRGTDTQYFGPGTRLTVL.